This TCR beta chain was sequenced during a study of radiotherapy plus CTLA-4 blockade in lung cancer. Study-wide context: Of the patients, over 15% showed objective responses and under 40% attained disease control.

Clones were read by immunoSEQ multiplex PCR, and TCRdb kept only the in-frame ones, dropping some. The repertoire holds 58,000 or so clones, with around 79% as singletons. This CDR3 region has 18 residues. CDR1 is LGHNA and CDR2 is YSLEER in the germline V gene. V lost 0 bases, J lost 1 base, and 18 bases lay in between. Notes on the study in general: After radiotherapy and ipilimumab, tumor-derived clones expanded in peripheral blood.

Turning to this clone: The target antigen is unknown.

The J gene is TRBJ2-5, the V gene TRBV4-3; possible D gene TRBD2, 6 bases. This specimen was peripheral blood, taken from a patient treated with radiotherapy plus ipilimumab. This TCR derives from a human donor with non-small cell lung cancer who had a complete response to radiotherapy plus ipilimumab. CDR3 nucleotide sequence: TGCGCCAGCAGCCAAGATCCTCCGACTAGATGGTCCCAAGAGACCCAGTACTTC. It encodes CASSQDPPTRWSQETQYF.